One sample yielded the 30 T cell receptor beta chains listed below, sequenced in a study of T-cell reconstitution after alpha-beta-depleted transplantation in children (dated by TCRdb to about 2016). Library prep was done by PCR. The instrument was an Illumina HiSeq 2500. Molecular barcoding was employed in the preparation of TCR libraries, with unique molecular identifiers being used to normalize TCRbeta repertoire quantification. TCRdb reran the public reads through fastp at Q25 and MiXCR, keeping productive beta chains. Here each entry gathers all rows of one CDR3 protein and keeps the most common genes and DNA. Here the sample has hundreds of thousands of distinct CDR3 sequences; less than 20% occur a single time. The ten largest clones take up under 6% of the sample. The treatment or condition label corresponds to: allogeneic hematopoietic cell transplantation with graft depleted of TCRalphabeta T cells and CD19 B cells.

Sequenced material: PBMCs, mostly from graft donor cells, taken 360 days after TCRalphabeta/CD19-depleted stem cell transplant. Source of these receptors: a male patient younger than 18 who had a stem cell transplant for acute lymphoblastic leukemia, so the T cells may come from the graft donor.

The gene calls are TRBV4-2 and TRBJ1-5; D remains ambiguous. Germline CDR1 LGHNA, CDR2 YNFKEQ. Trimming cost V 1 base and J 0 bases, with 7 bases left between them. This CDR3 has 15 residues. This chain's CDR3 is CASSQGVFSNQPQHF. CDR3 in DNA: TGTGCCAGCAGCCAAGGCGTATTTAGCAATCAGCCCCAGCATTTT.

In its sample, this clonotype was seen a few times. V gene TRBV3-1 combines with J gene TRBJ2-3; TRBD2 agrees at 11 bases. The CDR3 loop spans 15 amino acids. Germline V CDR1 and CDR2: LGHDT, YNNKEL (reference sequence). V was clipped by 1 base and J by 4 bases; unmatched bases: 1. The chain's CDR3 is CASSQGLAGSDTQYF. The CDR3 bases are TGTGCCAGCAGCCAAGGACTAGCGGGATCAGATACGCAGTATTTT.

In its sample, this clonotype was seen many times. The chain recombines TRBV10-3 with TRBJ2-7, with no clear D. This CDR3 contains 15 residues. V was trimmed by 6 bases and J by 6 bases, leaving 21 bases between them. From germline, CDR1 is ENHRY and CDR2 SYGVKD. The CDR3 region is CAIRTRPEGGSEQYF. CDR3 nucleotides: TGTGCCATCAGAACCAGGCCCGAAGGTGGTAGCGAGCAGTACTTC.

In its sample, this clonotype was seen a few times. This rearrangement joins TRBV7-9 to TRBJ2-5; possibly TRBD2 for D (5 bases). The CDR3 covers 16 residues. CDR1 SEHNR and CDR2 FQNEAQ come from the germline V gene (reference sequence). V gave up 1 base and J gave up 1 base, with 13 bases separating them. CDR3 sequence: CASSLDLATIQETQYF. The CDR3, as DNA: TGTGCCAGCAGCTTAGACCTAGCTACTATCCAAGAGACCCAGTACTTC.

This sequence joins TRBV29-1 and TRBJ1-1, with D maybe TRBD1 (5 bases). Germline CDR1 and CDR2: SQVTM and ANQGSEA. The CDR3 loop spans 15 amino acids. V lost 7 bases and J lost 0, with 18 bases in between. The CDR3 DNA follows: TGCAGCGCTTTCCCGGGACTCTCCATGAACACTGAAGCTTTCTTT. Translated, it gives CSAFPGLSMNTEAFF.

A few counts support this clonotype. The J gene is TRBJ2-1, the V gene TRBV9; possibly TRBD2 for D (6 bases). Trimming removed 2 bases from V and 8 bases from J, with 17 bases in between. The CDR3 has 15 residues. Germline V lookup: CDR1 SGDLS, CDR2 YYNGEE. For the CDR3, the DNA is TGTGCCAGCAGCGTCAGACTAGTACCCCCCCATGAGCAGTTCTTC. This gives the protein CASSVRLVPPHEQFF.

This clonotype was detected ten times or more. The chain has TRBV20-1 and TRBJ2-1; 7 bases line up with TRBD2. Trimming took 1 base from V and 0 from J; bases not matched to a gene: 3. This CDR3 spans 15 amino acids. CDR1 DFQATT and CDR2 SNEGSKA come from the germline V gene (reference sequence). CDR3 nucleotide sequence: TGCAGTGCTAGAGGGGGCGGGGGCTCCTACAATGAGCAGTTCTTC. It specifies CSARGGGGSYNEQFF.

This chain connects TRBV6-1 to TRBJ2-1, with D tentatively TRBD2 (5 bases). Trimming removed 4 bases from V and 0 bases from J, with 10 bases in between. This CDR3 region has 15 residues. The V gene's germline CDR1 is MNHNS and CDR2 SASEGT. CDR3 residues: CASSVRGSSYNEQFF. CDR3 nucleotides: TGTGCCAGCAGTGTACGTGGGAGCTCCTACAATGAGCAGTTCTTC.

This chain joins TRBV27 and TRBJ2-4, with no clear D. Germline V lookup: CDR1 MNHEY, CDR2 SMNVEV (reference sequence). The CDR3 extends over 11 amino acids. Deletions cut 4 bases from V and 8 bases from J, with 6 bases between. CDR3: CASSYEDIQYF. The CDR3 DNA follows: TGTGCCAGCAGTTACGAGGACATTCAGTACTTC.

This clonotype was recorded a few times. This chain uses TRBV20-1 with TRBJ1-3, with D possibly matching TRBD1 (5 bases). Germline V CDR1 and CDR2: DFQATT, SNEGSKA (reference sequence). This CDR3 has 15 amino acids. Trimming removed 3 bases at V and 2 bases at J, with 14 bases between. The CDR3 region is CSASPPWGTGNTIYF. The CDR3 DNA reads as TGCAGTGCTAGCCCGCCTTGGGGCACTGGAAACACCATATATTTT.

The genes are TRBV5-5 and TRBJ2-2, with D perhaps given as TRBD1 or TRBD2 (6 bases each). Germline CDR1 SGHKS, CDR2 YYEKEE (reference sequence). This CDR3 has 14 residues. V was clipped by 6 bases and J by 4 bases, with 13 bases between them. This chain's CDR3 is CASTRPGATGELFF. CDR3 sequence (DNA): TGTGCCAGCACCCGGCCGGGGGCCACCGGGGAGCTGTTTTTT.

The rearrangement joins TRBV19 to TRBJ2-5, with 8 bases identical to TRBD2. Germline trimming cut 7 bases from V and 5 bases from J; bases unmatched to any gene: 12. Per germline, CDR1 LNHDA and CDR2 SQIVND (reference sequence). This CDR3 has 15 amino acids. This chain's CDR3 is CASTPSGRGRETQYF. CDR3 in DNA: TGTGCCAGTACCCCAAGCGGGAGAGGGCGGGAGACCCAGTACTTC.

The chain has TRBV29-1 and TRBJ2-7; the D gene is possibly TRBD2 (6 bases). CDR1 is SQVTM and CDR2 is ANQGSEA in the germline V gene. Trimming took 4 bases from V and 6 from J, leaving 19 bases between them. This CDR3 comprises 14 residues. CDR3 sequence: CSVGQRAPGSEQYF. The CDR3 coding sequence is TGCAGCGTTGGCCAGCGGGCCCCCGGTAGCGAGCAGTACTTC.

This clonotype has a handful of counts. The CDR3 DNA follows: TGTGCCAGCAGGTGGGGGCGCCGCGAGCAGTACTTC. Amino acids: CASRWGRREQYF. This chain connects TRBV25-1 to TRBJ2-7; D may be TRBD1 (6 bases). CDR3 size: 12 residues. Trimming cost V 6 bases and J 6 bases, with 12 bases left between them. Germline CDR1 is MGHDK and CDR2 is SYGVNS.

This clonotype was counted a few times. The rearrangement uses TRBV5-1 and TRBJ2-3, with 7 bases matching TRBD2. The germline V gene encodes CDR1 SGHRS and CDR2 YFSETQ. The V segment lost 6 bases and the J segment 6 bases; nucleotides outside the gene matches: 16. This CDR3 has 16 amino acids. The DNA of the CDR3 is TGCGCCAGCACCAAGGTTGGAGCGATGGGGGGGGATACGCAGTATTTT. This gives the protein CASTKVGAMGGDTQYF.

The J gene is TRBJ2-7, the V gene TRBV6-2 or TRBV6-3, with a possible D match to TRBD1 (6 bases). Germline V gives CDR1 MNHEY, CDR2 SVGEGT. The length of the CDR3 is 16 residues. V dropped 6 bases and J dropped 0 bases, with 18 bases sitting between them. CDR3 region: CASRLRLGHSSYEQYF. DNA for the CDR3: TGTGCCAGCAGGCTACGACTGGGACATAGCTCCTACGAGCAGTACTTC.

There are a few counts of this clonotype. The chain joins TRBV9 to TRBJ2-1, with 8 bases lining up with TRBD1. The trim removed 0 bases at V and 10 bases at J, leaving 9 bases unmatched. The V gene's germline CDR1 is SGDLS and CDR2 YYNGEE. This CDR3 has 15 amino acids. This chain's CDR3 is CASSVVPGQGSEQFF. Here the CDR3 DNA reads TGTGCCAGCAGCGTAGTCCCAGGACAGGGTAGCGAGCAGTTCTTC. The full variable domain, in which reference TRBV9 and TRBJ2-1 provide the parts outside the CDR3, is DSGVTQTPKHLITATGQRVTLRCSPRSGDLSVYWYQQSLDQGLQFLIQYYNGEERAKGNILERFSAQQFPDLHSELNLSSLELGDSALYFCASSVVPGQGSEQFFGPGTRLTVL.

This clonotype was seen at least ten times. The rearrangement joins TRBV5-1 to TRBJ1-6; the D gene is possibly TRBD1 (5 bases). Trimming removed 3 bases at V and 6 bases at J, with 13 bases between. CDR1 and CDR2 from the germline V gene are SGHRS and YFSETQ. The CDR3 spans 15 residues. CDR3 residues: CASSYEQAINSPLHF. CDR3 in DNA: TGCGCCAGCAGCTATGAACAGGCGATTAATTCACCCCTCCACTTT.

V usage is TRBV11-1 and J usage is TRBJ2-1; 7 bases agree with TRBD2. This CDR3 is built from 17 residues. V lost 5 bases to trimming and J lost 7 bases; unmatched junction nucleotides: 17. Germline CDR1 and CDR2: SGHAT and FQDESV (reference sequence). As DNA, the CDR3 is TGTGCCAGCAGCCCCGAATCCGGGACTACCTTCGATAATGAGCAGTTCTTC. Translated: CASSPESGTTFDNEQFF.

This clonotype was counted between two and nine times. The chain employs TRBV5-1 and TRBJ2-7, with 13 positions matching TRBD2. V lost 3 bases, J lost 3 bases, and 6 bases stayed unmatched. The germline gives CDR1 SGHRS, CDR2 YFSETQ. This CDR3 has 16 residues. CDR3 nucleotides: TGCGCCAGCAGCTCGGGACTAGCGGGAAAGGTCTACGAGCAGTACTTC. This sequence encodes CASSSGLAGKVYEQYF. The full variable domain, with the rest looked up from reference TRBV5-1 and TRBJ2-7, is KAGVTQTPRYLIKTRGQQVTLSCSPISGHRSVSWYQQTPGQGLQFLFEYFSETQRNKGNFPGRFSGRQFSNSRSEMNVSTLELGDSALYLCASSSGLAGKVYEQYFGPGTRLTVT.

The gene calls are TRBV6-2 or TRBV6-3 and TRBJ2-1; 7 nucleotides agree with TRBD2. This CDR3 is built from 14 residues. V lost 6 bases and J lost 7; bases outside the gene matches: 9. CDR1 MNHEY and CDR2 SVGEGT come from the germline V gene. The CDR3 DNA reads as TGTGCCAGCAGCCTAGCGGACTCTGGAAATGAGCAGTTCTTC. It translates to CASSLADSGNEQFF.

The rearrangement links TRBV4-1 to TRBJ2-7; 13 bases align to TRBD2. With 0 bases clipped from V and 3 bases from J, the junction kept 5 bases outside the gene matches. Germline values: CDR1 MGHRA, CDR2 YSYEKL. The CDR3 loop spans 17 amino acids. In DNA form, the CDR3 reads TGCGCCAGCAGCCAAGAGGGACTAGCGGGATCTGTCTACGAGCAGTACTTC. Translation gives CASSQEGLAGSVYEQYF.

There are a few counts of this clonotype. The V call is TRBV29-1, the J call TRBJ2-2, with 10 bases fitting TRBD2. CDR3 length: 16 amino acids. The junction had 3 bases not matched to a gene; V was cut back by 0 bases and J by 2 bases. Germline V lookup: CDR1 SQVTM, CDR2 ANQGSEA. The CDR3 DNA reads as TGCAGCGTTGAAGATTTACTAGCGGGAAACACCGGGGAGCTGTTTTTT. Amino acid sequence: CSVEDLLAGNTGELFF.

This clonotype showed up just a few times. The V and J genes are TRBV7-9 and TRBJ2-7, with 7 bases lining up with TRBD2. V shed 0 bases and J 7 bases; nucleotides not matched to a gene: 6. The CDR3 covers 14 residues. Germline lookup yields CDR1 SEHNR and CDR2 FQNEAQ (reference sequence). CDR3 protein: CASSLAGREYEQYF. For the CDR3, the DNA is TGTGCCAGCAGCTTAGCTGGGCGGGAGTATGAGCAGTACTTC.

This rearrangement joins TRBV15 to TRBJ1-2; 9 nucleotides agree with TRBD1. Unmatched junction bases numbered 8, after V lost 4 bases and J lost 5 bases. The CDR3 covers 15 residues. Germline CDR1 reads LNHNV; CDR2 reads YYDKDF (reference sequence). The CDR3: CATSTTGTGSYGYTF. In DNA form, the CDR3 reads TGTGCCACCAGCACTACCGGGACAGGGAGTTATGGCTACACCTTC.

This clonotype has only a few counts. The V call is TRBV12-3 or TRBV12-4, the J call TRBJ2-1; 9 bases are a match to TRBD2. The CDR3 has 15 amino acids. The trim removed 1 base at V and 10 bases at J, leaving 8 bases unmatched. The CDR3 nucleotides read TGTGCCAGCAGTTTAGGAGGTAGCGGGAGAGACGAGCAGTTCTTC. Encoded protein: CASSLGGSGRDEQFF.

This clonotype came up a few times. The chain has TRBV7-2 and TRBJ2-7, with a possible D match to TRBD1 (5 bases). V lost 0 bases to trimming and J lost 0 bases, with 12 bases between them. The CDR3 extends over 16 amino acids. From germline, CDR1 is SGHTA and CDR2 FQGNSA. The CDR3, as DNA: TGTGCCAGCAGCTTAGCCTTTGACAGCCTCTCCTACGAGCAGTACTTC. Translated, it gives CASSLAFDSLSYEQYF.

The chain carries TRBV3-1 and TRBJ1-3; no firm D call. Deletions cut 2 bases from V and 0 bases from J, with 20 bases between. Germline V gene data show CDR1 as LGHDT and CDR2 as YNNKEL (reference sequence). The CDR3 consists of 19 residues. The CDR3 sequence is CASSQIGSLGRNSGNTIYF. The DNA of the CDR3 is TGTGCCAGCAGCCAAATCGGTTCGCTAGGACGGAACTCTGGAAACACCATATATTTT.

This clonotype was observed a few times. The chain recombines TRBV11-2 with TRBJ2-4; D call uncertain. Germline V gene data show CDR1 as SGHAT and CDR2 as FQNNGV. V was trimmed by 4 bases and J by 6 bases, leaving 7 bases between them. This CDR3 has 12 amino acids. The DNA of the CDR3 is TGTGCCAGCAGCTGGGAACTAAACATTCAGTACTTC. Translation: CASSWELNIQYF.

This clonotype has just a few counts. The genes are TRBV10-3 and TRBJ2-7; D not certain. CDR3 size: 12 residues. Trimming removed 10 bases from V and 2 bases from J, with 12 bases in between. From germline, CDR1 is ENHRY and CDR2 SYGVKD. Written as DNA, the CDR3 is TGTGCCACCGAGGACGACCCCTACGAGCAGTACTTC. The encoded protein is CATEDDPYEQYF.